This T cell receptor (beta chain) stems from a study of T cell responses to AZD1222 COVID-19 vaccine. The CDR3 consists of 13 residues. Trimming took off 6 bases at V and 6 bases at J, with 14 bases between the two ends. TCRdb keeps only in-frame clones here, not all; method: immunoSEQ multiplex PCR. The table shows about 110,000 clones, with 70% to 90% occurring only once. This sequence originates from an adult who received the AZD1222 COVID-19 vaccine. The chain couples TRBV12-3 or TRBV12-4 to TRBJ1-2; D perhaps matches TRBD1 (5 bases). The sequencing used peripheral blood, collected 28 days after the second AZD1222 dose. The CDR3 is CASREAGTHGYTF. DNA of the CDR3: TGTGCCAGCAGGGAGGCAGGGACCCATGGCTACACCTTC.